The T cell receptor beta chain described here comes from a study of regulatory T cells in long-lasting Graves disease. TCR beta libraries were built with iRepertoire HTBI primers and Arm-PCR of CDR3 regions. Via MiXCR, TCRdb re-called the multiplex PCR reads, giving one row per CDR3 protein. The data hold approximately 400,000 distinct CDR3 sequences, with 12% observed a single time. J lost 8 bases, V lost 0 bases, and 3 bases had no gene match. This CDR3 comprises 14 residues. CDR1 and CDR2 from the germline V gene are DFQATT and SNEGSKA (reference sequence). This clonotype occurred many times. Its antigen is undetermined. The time point: newly diagnosed GD, antithyroid drugs for less than 3 months. Generation of the TCR library employed RNA extracted from PBMCs. Graves' disease diagnoses followed American Thyroid Association guidelines. The study, taken as a whole, reports: Repertoires from persistent disease leaned toward TRBV28, TRBJ1-2 and TRBJ2-5.

These data were likewise used in another study, on T cells in Graves' hyperthyroidism and ophthalmopathy. As reported in that work: Patients aged 18 to 65 had newly diagnosed hyperthyroidism lasting under 2 months. Most expanded thyroid clonotypes above 0.001 recurred in blood.

This material consisted of peripheral blood mononuclear cells (PBMCs), taken at new diagnosis, from a patient treated with antithyroid drugs. The chain joins TRBV20-1 to TRBJ2-1; 11 nucleotides align to TRBD2. The receptor was isolated from a woman in her late teens or twenties with Graves disease. Here the CDR3 reads CSARELAGVHEQFF. In nucleotides, the CDR3 is TGCAGTGCTAGAGAACTAGCGGGAGTTCATGAGCAGTTCTTC.